This T cell receptor (beta chain) is drawn from a study of vaccination effects on CD4 cells after COVID-19. ViraFEST assay sequencing came after antigen-specific CD4+ T cells were expanded with viral peptide pools. At the end of about ten days of culture, CD4+ T cells were isolated. A PCR test confirmed that the person had SARS-CoV-2 infection between March and December 2020. IL-2 at approximately 9.7 IU/ml and peptides at roughly 10 ug/ml were added to cultured PBMC, approximately 2 million per well. Cells had half their medium changed to IL-2 medium on days 3 and 7. The germline CDR1 and CDR2 sequences are MNHEY and SVGAGI. This CDR3 is 13 amino acids long. V gave up 6 bases and J gave up 7 bases, with 12 bases separating them. Of note for this clone: Its antigen is unknown.

Generated by immunoSEQ multiplex PCR, the TCRdb table keeps only in-frame clones and is missing some. The sample gives approximately 40,000 clones, just under 75% of which show up once; 30% to 40% is in the top ten. Source: CD4+ T cells from PBMCs cultured with a peptide pool, taken before COVID-19 vaccination. The sequence came from a human donor who had a prior SARS-CoV-2 infection. This rearrangement joins TRBV6-5 to TRBJ1-4, with D maybe TRBD1 (5 bases). This CDR3 is CASRLTVGEKLFF. CDR3 bases: TGTGCCAGCAGATTGACAGTTGGTGAAAAACTGTTTTTT.